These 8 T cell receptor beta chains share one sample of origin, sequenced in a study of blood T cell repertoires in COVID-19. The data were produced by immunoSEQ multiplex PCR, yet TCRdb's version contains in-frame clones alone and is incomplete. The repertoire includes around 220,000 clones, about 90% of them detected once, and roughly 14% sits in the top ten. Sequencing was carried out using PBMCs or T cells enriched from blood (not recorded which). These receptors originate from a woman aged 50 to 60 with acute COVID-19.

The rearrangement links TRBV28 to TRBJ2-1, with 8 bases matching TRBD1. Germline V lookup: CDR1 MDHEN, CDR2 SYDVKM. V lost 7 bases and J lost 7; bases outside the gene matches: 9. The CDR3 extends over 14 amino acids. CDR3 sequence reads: CASISGQVGNEQFF. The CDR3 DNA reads TGTGCCAGCATCTCGGGACAGGTTGGGAATGAGCAGTTCTTC.

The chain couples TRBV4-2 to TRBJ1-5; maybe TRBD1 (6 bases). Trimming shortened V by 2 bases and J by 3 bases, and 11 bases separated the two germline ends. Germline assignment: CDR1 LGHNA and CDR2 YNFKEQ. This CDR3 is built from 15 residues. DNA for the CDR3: TGTGCCAGCAGCCAAAAAACAGGGTCCAATCAGCCCCAGCATTTT. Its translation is CASSQKTGSNQPQHF.

The CDR3 DNA sequence: TGCGCCAGCAGCTTACCCGGGACTAGCGGGGTCCAAGAGACCCAGTACTTC. This translates into CASSLPGTSGVQETQYF. The chain carries TRBV5-1 and TRBJ2-5, with 13 bases aligning to TRBD2. The CDR3 totals 17 residues. The trim removed 2 bases at V and 1 base at J, leaving 5 bases unmatched. Germline CDR1 reads SGHRS; CDR2 reads YFSETQ.

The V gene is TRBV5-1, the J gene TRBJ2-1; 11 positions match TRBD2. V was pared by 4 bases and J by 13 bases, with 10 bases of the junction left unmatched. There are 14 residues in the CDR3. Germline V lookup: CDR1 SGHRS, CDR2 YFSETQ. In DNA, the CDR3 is TGCGCCAGCAGCACGGCTTTAGCGGGAGGGCATCAGTTCTTC. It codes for CASSTALAGGHQFF.

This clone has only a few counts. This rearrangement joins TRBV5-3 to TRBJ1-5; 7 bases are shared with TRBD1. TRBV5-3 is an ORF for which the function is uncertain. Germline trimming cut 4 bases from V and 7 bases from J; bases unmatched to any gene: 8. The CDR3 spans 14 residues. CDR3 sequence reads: CARSLGQLSQPQHF. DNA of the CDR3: TGTGCCAGAAGCCTGGGACAGCTCAGCCAGCCCCAGCATTTT.

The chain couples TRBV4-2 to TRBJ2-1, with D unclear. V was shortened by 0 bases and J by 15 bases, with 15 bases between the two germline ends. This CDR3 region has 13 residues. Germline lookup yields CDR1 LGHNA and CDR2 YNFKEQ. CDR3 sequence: CASSQDLRENAFF. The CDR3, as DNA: TGTGCCAGCAGCCAAGATCTGAGAGAAAACGCGTTCTTC.

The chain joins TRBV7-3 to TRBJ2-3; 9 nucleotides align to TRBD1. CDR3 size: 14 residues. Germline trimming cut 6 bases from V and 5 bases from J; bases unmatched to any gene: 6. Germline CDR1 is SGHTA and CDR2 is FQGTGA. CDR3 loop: CASSPGQGGDTQYF. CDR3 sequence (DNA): TGTGCCAGCAGTCCGGGACAGGGAGGAGATACGCAGTATTTT. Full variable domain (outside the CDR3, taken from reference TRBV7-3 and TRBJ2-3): GAGVSQTPSNKVTEKGKYVELRCDPISGHTALYWYRQSLGQGPEFLIYFQGTGAADDSGLPNDRFFAVRPEGSVSTLKIQRTERGDSAVYLCASSPGQGGDTQYFGPGTRLTVL.

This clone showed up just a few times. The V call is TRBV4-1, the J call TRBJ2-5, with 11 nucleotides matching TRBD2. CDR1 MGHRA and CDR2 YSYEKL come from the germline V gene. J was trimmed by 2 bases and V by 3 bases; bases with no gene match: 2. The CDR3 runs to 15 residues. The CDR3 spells CASSQGLAVQETQYF. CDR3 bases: TGCGCCAGCAGCCAGGGACTAGCGGTACAAGAGACCCAGTACTTC.